This record looks at one TCR beta chain sequence and its context. Its antigen remains unidentified. This record comes from a study of OX40 agonist ivuxolimab in advanced cancers. Whole-study context: The mean age was about 57 years, ranging from about 20 to 85, with around four fifths of participants male. Points from the study as a whole: In the 0.1 to 3.0 mg/kg range, CD4+ and CD8+ blood T cells had expanded clonally by week 6. Among some nonresponders, normalized T-cell clonal expansion was also low.

TCRdb's copy holds only in-frame clones and misses some; the assay was immunoSEQ multiplex PCR. The sample lists some 86,000 clones, more than 85% occurring once. Exclusion of a patient followed from autoimmune disease history or systemic immunosuppression. Germline CDR1 SGHRS, CDR2 YFSETQ. The CDR3 has 15 residues. V lost 0 bases, J lost 2 bases, and 11 bases lay in between. The sequence was obtained from an adult with an advanced solid tumor such as melanoma, head and neck, liver or kidney cancer. The V and J genes are TRBV5-1 and TRBJ1-2; D not resolved. Sequencing was performed on CD4+ or CD8+ T cells sorted from blood, taken in a trial of the OX40 agonist ivuxolimab. The CDR3 DNA sequence: TGCGCCAGCAGCTTGGAAGGATTCGGCAACTATGGCTACACCTTC. Encoded protein: CASSLEGFGNYGYTF. Together with reference TRBV5-1 and TRBJ1-2, the CDR3 gives the full variable domain: KAGVTQTPRYLIKTRGQQVTLSCSPISGHRSVSWYQQTPGQGLQFLFEYFSETQRNKGNFPGRFSGRQFSNSRSEMNVSTLELGDSALYLCASSLEGFGNYGYTFGSGTRLTVV.